This TCR beta chain was observed in a study of human T cells and chemical hapten exposure. For the study at large: Small volume differences among pooled libraries mainly caused per-sample TCR yield variation.

J was trimmed by 3 bases and V by 5 bases; bases with no gene match: 7. This CDR3 is built from 14 residues. Germline-derived CDR1 and CDR2 are GTSNPN and SVGIG (reference sequence). Time point given: pre-sensitization, week 0. Sample treatment: therapeutic diphenylcyclopropenone sensitization with weekly scalp DPC. Unseparated into fractions, whole blood served as the source from which total RNA was extracted. TCRdb re-analysed the RACE reads in MiXCR, keeping a single row per CDR3 protein. The data contain some 49,000 distinct CDR3 sequences, approximately 9.7% of them singletons. The sequence derives from a woman between 25 and 40 years old with alopecia areata. Some clones in this sample may be carry-over from other donors' samples. The chain uses TRBV30 and TRBJ2-3, with 8 bases that match TRBD2. The sample was whole blood, taken in connection with sensitization to the hapten diphenylcyclopropenone (DPC). This CDR3 is CAWSIAGSTDTQYF. Here the CDR3 DNA reads TGTGCCTGGTCTATAGCGGGGAGTACAGATACGCAGTATTTT. Full variable domain (remainder filled in from reference TRBV30 and TRBJ2-3): SQTIHQWPATLVQPVGSPLSLECTVEGTSNPNLYWYRQAAGRGLQLLFYSVGIGQISSEVPQNLSASRPQDRQFILSSKKLLLSDSGFYLCAWSIAGSTDTQYFGPGTRLTVL.